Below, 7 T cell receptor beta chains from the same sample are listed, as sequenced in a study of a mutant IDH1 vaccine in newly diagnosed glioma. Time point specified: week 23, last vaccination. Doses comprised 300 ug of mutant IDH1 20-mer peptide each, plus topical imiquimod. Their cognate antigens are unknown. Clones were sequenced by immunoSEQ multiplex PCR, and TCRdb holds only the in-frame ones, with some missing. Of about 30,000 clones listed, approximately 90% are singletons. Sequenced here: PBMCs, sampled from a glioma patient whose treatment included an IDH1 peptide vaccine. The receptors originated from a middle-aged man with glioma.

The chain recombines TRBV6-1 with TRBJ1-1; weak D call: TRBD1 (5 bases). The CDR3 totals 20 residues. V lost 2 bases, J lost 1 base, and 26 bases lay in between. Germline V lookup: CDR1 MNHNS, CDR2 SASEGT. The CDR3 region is CASSERNQGRASGTNTEAFF. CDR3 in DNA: TGTGCCAGCAGTGAACGCAATCAGGGCAGGGCCTCGGGGACGAACACTGAAGCTTTCTTT.

CDR3 residues: CASSKAWGTANQPQHF. CDR3 in DNA: TGTGCCAGTAGTAAAGCTTGGGGGACAGCTAATCAGCCCCAGCATTTT. This chain connects TRBV19 to TRBJ1-5; 7 bases match TRBD1. The CDR3 is 16 amino acids. The J segment lost 4 bases and the V segment lost 4 bases, leaving 10 bases of the junction unmatched. Germline V gene lookup returns CDR1 LNHDA and CDR2 SQIVND (reference sequence).

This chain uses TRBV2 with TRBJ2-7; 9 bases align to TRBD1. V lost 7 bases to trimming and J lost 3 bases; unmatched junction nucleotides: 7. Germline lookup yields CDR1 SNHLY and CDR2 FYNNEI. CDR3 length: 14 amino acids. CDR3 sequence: CASKTGTGSYEQYF. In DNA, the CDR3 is TGTGCCAGCAAAACCGGGACAGGGAGCTACGAGCAGTACTTC.

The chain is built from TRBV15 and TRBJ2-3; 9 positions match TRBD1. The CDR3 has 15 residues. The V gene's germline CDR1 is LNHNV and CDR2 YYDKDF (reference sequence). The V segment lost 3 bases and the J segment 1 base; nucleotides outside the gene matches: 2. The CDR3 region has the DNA TGTGCCACCAGCAGCCGGGACAGGGGCACAGATACGCAGTATTTT. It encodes CATSSRDRGTDTQYF.

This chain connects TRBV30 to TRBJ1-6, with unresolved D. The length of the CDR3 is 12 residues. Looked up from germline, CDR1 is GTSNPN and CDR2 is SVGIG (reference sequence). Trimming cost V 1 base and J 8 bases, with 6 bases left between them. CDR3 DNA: TGTGCCTGGAGTGGGAACGATTCACCCCTCCACTTT. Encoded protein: CAWSGNDSPLHF.

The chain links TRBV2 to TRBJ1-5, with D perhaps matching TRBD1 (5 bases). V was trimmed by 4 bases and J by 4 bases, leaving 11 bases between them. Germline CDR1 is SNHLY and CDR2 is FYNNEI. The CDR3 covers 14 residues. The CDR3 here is CASSGGRGNQPQHF. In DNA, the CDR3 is TGTGCCAGCAGTGGTGGTAGGGGAAATCAGCCCCAGCATTTT.

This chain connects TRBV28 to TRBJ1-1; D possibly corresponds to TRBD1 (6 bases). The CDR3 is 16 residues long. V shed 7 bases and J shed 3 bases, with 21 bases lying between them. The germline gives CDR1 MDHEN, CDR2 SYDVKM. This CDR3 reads CASTGTSGTVDTEAFF. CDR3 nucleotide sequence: TGTGCCAGCACCGGGACATCCGGGACCGTGGACACTGAAGCTTTCTTT.